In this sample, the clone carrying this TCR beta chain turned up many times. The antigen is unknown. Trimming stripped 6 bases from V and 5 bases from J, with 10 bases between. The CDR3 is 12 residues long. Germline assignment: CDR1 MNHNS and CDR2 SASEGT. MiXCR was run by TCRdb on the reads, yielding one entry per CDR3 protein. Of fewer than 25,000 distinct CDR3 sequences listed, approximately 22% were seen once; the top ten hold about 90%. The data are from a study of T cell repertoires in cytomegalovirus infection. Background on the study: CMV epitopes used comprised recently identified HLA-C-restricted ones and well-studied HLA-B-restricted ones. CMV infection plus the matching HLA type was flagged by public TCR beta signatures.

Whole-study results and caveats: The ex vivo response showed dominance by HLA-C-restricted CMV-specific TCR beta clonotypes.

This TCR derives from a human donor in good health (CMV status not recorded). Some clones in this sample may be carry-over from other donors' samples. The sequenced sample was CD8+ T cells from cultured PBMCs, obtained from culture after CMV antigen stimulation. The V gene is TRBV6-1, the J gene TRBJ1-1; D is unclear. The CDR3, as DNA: TGTGCCAGCAGCCGTACGGGGACTGAAGCTTTCTTT. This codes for CASSRTGTEAFF.